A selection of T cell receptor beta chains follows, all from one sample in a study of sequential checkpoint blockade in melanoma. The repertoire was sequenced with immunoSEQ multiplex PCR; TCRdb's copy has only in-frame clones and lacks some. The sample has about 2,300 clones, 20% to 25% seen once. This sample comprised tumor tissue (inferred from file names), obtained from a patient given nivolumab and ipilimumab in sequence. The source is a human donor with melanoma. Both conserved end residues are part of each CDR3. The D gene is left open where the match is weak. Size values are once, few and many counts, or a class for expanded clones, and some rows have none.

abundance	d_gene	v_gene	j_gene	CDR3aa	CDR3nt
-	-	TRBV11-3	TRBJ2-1	CASSLDGSLNEQFF	TGTGCCAGCAGCTTAGATGGTAGCCTAAATGAGCAGTTCTTC
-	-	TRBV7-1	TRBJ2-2	CASSSRRGGELFF	TGTGCCAGCAGCTCGCGTAGGGGCGGGGAGCTGTTTTTT
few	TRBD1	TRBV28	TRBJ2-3	CASSFLGQGRTDTQYF	TGTGCCAGCAGTTTCCTAGGACAGGGGAGAACAGATACGCAGTATTTT
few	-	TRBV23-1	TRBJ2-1	CASSQDPGGTYNEQFF	TGCGCCAGCAGCCAAGACCCAGGGGGGACCTACAATGAGCAGTTCTTC
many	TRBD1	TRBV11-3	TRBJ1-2	CASSFPGTGSRGYTF	TGTGCCAGCAGCTTCCCTGGGACAGGTAGCCGTGGCTACACCTTC
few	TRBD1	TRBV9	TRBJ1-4	CASSPSDRGRDEKLFF	TGTGCCAGCAGCCCGTCCGACAGGGGGCGCGATGAAAAACTGTTTTTT
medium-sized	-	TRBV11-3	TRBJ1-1	CASNSGNPNTEAFF	TGTGCCAGCAACTCGGGGAACCCGAACACTGAAGCTTTCTTT
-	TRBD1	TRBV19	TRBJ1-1	CASSIGRSRGQDTEAFF	TGTGCCAGTAGTATAGGGAGAAGCAGGGGGCAGGACACTGAAGCTTTCTTT
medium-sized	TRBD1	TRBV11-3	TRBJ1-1	CASSLGQAGNTEAFF	TGTGCCAGCAGCCTCGGACAGGCGGGGAACACTGAAGCTTTCTTT
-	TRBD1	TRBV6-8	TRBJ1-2	CASGRGTPAGYTF	TGTGCCAGCGGCAGGGGGACACCCGCTGGCTACACCTTC
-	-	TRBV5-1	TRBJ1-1	CASSVLTGRTEAFF	TGCGCCAGCAGCGTACTGACGGGGCGAACTGAAGCTTTCTTT
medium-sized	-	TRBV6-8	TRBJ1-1	CASSYGGPEAFF	TGTGCCAGCAGTTACGGGGGCCCTGAAGCTTTCTTT
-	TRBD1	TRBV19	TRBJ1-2	CASSMAGTGSPYGYTF	TGTGCCAGTAGTATGGCCGGGACAGGGTCGCCCTATGGCTACACCTTC
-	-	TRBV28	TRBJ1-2	CASSFWTFGYTF	TGTGCCAGCAGTTTCTGGACTTTTGGCTACACCTTC
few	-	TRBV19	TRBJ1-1	CASSPGGTNTEAFF	TGTGCCAGTAGCCCGGGAGGAACGAACACTGAAGCTTTCTTT
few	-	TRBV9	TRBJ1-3	CASSLREGFSGNTIYF	TGTGCCAGCAGCCTACGTGAGGGGTTCTCTGGAAACACCATATATTTT
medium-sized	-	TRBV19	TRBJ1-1	CASSRGGGNTEAFF	TGTGCCAGTAGCCGAGGGGGAGGGAACACTGAAGCTTTCTTT
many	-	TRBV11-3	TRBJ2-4	CASSLGKTTPAAKNIQYF	TGTGCCAGCAGCTTAGGAAAGACTACCCCGGCGGCCAAAAACATTCAGTACTTC
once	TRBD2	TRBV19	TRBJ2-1	CASSIGGANEQFF	TGTGCCAGTAGTATCGGGGGGGCAAATGAGCAGTTCTTC
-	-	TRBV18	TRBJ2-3	CASSPERATDTQYF	TGTGCCAGCTCACCGGAGAGGGCGACAGATACGCAGTATTTT
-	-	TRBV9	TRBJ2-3	CASSVNGGTDTQYF	TGTGCCAGCAGCGTAAACGGGGGCACAGATACGCAGTATTTT
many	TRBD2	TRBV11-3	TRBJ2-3	CASSLAAGGFEDTQYF	TGTGCCAGCAGCTTGGCAGCGGGGGGGTTCGAAGATACGCAGTATTTT
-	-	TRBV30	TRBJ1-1	CAWSPRLRGTEAFF	TGTGCCTGGAGCCCCCGACTAAGAGGCACTGAAGCTTTCTTT
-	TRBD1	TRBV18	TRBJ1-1	CASSPLLADREGTEAFF	TGTGCCAGCTCACCACTGTTAGCGGACAGGGAGGGCACTGAAGCTTTCTTT
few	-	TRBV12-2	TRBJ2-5	CAGSAGATSRETQYF	TGTGCCGGATCAGCGGGAGCTACAAGTAGAGAAACCCAGTACTTC
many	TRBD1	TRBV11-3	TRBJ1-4	CASSLVPGGATNEKLFF	TGTGCCAGCAGCTTAGTCCCAGGGGGAGCAACTAATGAAAAACTGTTTTTT
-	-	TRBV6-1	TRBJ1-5	CASSEDMGASGQPQHF	TGTGCCAGCAGTGAAGATATGGGGGCCTCGGGGCAGCCCCAGCATTTT
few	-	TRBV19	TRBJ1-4	CASRGGATNEKLFF	TGTGCCAGTAGAGGGGGGGCAACTAATGAAAAACTGTTTTTT
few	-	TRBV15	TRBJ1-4	CATSRDRHREHEKLFF	TGTGCCACCAGCAGAGATAGGCACAGGGAACATGAAAAACTGTTTTTT
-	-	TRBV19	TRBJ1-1	CATDGRSGGTEAFF	TGTGCCACAGATGGACGGTCAGGAGGCACTGAAGCTTTCTTT
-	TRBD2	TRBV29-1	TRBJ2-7	CSVRGTSGREGEQYF	TGCAGCGTGAGGGGGACTAGCGGGAGAGAAGGCGAGCAGTACTTC
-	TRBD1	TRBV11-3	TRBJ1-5	CASSATTGGLSNQPQHF	TGTGCCAGCAGCGCGACGACAGGGGGCCTCAGCAATCAGCCCCAGCATTTT
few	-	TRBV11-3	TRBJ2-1	CASSPSASSLHEQFF	TGTGCCAGCAGCCCCAGTGCATCTAGCTTACATGAGCAGTTCTTC
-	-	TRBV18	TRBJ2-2	CASSRHPENTGELFF	TGTGCCAGCTCACGTCATCCCGAAAACACCGGGGAGCTGTTTTTT
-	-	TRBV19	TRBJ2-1	CASRQSNEQFF	TGTGCCAGTAGACAATCTAATGAGCAGTTCTTC
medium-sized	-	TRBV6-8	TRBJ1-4	CASSDRPNEKLFF	TGTGCCAGCTCCGACAGGCCTAATGAAAAACTGTTTTTT
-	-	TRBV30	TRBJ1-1	CAWNRGSLTEAFF	TGTGCCTGGAATCGGGGGTCTCTCACTGAAGCTTTCTTT
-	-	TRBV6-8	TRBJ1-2	CASSRQVANYGYTF	TGTGCCAGCAGCAGACAGGTTGCTAACTATGGCTACACCTTC
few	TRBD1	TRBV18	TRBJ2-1	CASSLQGYYNEQFF	TGTGCCAGCTCACTACAGGGGTATTACAATGAGCAGTTCTTC
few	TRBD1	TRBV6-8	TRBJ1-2	CASFDRASRRFQIYTF	TGTGCCAGCTTTGACAGGGCTAGTAGGAGATTTCAGATCTACACCTTC
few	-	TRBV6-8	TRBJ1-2	CASSYSWRLSYGYTF	TGTGCCAGCAGTTACTCCTGGAGGTTGAGCTATGGCTACACCTTC
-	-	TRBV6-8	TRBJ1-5	CASSAQGPNQPQHF	TGTGCCAGCAGTGCCCAGGGCCCCAATCAGCCCCAGCATTTT
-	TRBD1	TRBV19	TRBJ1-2	CASSNQQGPGDGYTF	TGTGCCAGTAGTAATCAACAGGGGCCGGGGGATGGCTACACCTTC
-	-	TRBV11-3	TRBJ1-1	CASSFWESLANTEAFF	TGTGCCAGCAGCTTTTGGGAATCCTTGGCGAACACTGAAGCTTTCTTT
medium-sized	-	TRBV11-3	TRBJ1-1	CASSPKRLAGPMNTEAFF	TGTGCCAGCAGCCCCAAGAGGCTCGCCGGGCCCATGAACACTGAAGCTTTCTTT
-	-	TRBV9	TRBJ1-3	CASTRGYRDGNTIYF	TGTGCCAGCACCCGAGGGTACAGGGATGGAAACACCATATATTTT
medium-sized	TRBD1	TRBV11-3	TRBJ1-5	CASSLGAATGGLSNQPQHF	TGTGCCAGCAGCTTGGGGGCCGCGACAGGGGGTCTTAGCAATCAGCCCCAGCATTTT
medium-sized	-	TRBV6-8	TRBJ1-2	CASRDPGNYGYTF	TGTGCCAGCAGAGATCCCGGGAACTATGGCTACACCTTC
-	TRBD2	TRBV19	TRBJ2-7	CASSIMVAGGYEQYF	TGTGCCAGTAGTATAATGGTAGCGGGAGGGTACGAGCAGTACTTC
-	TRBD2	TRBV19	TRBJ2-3	CASSVLAGGDTQYF	TGTGCCAGTAGTGTTCTAGCGGGAGGAGATACGCAGTATTTT
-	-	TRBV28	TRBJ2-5	CASSLWDQETQYF	TGTGCCAGCAGTTTATGGGACCAAGAGACCCAGTACTTC
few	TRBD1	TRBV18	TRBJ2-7	CASSSTGAYEQYF	TGTGCCAGCTCATCGACAGGGGCCTACGAGCAGTACTTC
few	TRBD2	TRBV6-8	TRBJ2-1	CASSRTGTRYYNEQFF	TGTGCCAGCAGCCGAACCGGGACTAGATATTACAATGAGCAGTTCTTC